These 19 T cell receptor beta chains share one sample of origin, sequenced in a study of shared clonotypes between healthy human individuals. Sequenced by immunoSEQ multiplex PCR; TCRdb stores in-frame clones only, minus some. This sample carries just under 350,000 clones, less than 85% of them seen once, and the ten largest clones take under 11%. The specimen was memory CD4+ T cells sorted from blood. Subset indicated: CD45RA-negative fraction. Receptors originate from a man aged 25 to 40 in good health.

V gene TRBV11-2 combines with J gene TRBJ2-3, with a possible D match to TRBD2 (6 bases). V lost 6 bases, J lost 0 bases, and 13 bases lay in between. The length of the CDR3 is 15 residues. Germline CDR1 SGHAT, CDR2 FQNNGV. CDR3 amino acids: CASSLSGFSTDTQYF. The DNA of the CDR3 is TGTGCCAGCAGTCTTAGCGGTTTTAGCACAGATACGCAGTATTTT.

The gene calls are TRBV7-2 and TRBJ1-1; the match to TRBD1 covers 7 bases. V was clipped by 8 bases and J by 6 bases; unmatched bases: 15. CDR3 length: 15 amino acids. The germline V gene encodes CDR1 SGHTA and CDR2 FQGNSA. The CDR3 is CASRFLGRGPAEAFF. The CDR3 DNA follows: TGTGCCAGCCGATTTCTGGGGAGGGGGCCCGCTGAAGCTTTCTTT. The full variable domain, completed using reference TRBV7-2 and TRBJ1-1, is GAGVSQSPSNKVTEKGKDVELRCDPISGHTALYWYRQSLGQGLEFLIYFQGNSAPDKSGLPSDRFSAERTGGSVSTLTIQRTQQEDSAVYLCASRFLGRGPAEAFFGQGTRLTVV.

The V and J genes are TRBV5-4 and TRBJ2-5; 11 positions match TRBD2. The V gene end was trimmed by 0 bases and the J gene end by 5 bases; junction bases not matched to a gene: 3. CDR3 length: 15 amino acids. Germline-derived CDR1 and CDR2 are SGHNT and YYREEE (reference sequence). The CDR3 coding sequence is TGTGCCAGCAGCTTGGAACTAGCGGGAGTTGAGACCCAGTACTTC. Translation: CASSLELAGVETQYF. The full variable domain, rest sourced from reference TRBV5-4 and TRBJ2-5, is ETGVTQSPTHLIKTRGQQVTLRCSSQSGHNTVSWYQQALGQGPQFIFQYYREEENGRGNFPPRFSGLQFPNYSSELNVNALELDDSALYLCASSLELAGVETQYFGPGTRLLVL.

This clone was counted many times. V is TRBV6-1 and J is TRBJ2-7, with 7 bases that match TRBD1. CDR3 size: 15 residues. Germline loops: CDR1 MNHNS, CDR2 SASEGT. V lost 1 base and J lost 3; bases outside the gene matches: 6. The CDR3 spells CASSEVGTANYEQYF. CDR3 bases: TGTGCCAGCAGTGAAGTAGGGACAGCAAACTACGAGCAGTACTTC.

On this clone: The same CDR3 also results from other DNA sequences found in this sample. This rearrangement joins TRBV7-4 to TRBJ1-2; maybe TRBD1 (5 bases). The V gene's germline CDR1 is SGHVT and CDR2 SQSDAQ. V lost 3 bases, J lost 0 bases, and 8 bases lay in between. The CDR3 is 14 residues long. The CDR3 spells CASSFGTSNYGYTF. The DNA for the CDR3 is TGTGCCAGCAGCTTTGGGACTTCTAACTATGGCTACACCTTC.

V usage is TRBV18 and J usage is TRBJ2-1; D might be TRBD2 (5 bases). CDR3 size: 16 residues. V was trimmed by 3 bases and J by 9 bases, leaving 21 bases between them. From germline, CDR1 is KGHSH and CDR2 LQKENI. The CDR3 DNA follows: TGTGCCAGCTCACCCCTTAGCGTGGGAGAAACGGGTGAGCAGTTCTTC. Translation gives CASSPLSVGETGEQFF.

CDR3 protein: CASRGTPPITIYF. CDR3 in DNA: TGTGCCAGCAGAGGGACGCCTCCTATCACCATATATTTT. V usage is TRBV28 and J usage is TRBJ1-3; perhaps TRBD1 as D (5 bases). CDR3 size: 13 residues. Looked up from germline, CDR1 is MDHEN and CDR2 is SYDVKM. Trimming removed 6 bases at V and 9 bases at J, with 15 bases between.

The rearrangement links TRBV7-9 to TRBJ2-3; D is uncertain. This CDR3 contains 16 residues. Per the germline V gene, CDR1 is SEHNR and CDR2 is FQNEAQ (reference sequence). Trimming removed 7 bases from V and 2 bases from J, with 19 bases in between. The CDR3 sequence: CASTRAGSNPTDTQYF. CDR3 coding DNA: TGTGCCAGCACCCGGGCCGGGTCCAACCCCACAGATACGCAGTATTTT.

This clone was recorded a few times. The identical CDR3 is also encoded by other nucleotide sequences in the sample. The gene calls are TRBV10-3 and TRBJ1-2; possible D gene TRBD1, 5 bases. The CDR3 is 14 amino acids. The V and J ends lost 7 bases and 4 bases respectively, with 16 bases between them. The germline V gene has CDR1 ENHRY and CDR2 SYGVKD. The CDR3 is CAITIPGTTYGYTF. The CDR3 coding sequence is TGTGCCATCACGATTCCCGGGACGACCTATGGCTACACCTTC.

CDR3: CASSLEAGWGSQFF. In DNA, the CDR3 is TGCGCCAGCAGCTTGGAGGCGGGGTGGGGTAGTCAGTTCTTC. The rearrangement joins TRBV5-1 to TRBJ2-1, with a weak D call TRBD2 (6 bases). Per germline, CDR1 SGHRS and CDR2 YFSETQ. V lost 0 bases to trimming and J lost 13 bases, with 17 bases between them. The CDR3 has 14 residues.

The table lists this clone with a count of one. The CDR3 coding sequence is TGCAGCGTTGTCCCCGGCAACTACGAGCAGTACTTC. Its protein is CSVVPGNYEQYF. The rearrangement uses TRBV29-1 and TRBJ2-7; D gene ambiguous. The ends were cut back, 4 bases at V and 3 bases at J, with 10 bases in the middle. Germline CDR1 reads SQVTM; CDR2 reads ANQGSEA. The CDR3 spans 12 residues.

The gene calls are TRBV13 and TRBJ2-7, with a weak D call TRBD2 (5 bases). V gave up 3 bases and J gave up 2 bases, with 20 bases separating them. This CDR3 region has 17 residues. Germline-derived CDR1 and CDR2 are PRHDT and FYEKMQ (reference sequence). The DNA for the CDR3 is TGTGCCAGCAGCTTTCGCGCGGGCCCCAATCCAACCTACGAGCAGTACTTC. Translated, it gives CASSFRAGPNPTYEQYF.

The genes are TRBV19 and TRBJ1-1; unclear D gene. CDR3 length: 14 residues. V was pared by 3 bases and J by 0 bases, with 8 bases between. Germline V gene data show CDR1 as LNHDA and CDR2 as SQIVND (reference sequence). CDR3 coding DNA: TGTGCCAGTAGTATTGGACCGCTGAACACTGAAGCTTTCTTT. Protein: CASSIGPLNTEAFF.

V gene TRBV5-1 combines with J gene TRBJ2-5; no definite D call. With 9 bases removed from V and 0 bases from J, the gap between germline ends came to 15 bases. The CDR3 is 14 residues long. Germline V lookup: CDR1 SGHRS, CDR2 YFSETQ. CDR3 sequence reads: CATGRNANQETQYF. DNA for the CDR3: TGCGCCACCGGCCGAAATGCCAACCAAGAGACCCAGTACTTC. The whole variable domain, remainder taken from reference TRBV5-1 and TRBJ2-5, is KAGVTQTPRYLIKTRGQQVTLSCSPISGHRSVSWYQQTPGQGLQFLFEYFSETQRNKGNFPGRFSGRQFSNSRSEMNVSTLELGDSALYLCATGRNANQETQYFGPGTRLLVL.

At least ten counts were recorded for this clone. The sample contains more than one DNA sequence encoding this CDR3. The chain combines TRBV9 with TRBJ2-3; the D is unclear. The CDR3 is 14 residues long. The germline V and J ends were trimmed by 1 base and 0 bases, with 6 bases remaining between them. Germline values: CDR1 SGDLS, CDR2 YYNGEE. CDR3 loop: CASSVLSSTDTQYF. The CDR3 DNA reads TGTGCCAGCAGCGTACTCAGTAGCACAGATACGCAGTATTTT.

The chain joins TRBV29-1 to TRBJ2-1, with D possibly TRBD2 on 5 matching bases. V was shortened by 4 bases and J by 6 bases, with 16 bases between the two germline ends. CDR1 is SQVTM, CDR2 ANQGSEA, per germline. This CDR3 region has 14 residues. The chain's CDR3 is CSVGWSGFGNEQFF. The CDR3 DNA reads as TGCAGCGTTGGGTGGTCGGGGTTCGGCAATGAGCAGTTCTTC.

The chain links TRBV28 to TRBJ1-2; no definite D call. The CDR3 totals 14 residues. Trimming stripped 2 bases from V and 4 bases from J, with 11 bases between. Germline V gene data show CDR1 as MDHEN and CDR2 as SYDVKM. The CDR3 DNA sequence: TGTGCCAGCAGTTTAATGGCAGACTTCTATGGCTACACCTTC. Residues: CASSLMADFYGYTF.

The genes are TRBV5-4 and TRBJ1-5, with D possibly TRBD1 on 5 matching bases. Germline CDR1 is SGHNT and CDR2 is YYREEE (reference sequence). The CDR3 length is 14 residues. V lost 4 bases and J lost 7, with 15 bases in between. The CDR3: CASSSEGAGQPQHF. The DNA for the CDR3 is TGTGCCAGCAGCAGCGAAGGGGCAGGACAGCCCCAGCATTTT.

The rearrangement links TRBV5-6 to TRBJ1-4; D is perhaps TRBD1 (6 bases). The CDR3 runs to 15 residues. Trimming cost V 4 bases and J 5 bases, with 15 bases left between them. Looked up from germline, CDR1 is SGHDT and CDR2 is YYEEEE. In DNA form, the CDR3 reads TGTGCCAGCAGCCTGCAGGGGACGGGAAATGAAAAACTGTTTTTT. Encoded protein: CASSLQGTGNEKLFF.